These 6 T cell receptor beta chains came from one sample sequenced in a study of blood T cell repertoires in COVID-19. Only in-frame clones appear in the TCRdb table, and some are missing; sequencing was by immunoSEQ multiplex PCR. The sample yields about 200,000 clones, roughly 80% seen once. The sample was peripheral blood. These receptors were taken from a woman between 65 and 79 years old with acute or convalescent COVID-19.

The chain combines TRBV29-1 with TRBJ2-1; possibly TRBD1 for D (5 bases). Germline CDR1 and CDR2: SQVTM and ANQGSEA. This CDR3 comprises 14 residues. Trimming removed 4 bases from V and 2 bases from J, with 12 bases in between. The CDR3 is CSVAVGVAYNEQFF. The CDR3 DNA reads TGCAGCGTTGCCGTAGGGGTGGCCTACAATGAGCAGTTCTTC.

Notes on this clone: This specimen includes other DNA sequences encoding the same CDR3. The V and J genes are TRBV5-6 and TRBJ1-6, with a tentative D call TRBD1 (6 bases). The CDR3 extends over 15 amino acids. The germline CDR1 and CDR2 sequences are SGHDT and YYEEEE. V was clipped by 0 bases and J by 4 bases, with 8 bases between them. The CDR3 spells CASSLAQGYNSPLHF. The CDR3 nucleotides read TGTGCCAGCAGCTTGGCTCAGGGGTATAATTCACCCCTCCACTTT.

V gene TRBV28 combines with J gene TRBJ2-2; possible D gene TRBD1, 5 bases. The V end lost 1 base, the J end lost 0 bases, and 6 bases lay between the germline ends. Germline V gives CDR1 MDHEN, CDR2 SYDVKM. The CDR3 extends over 15 amino acids. This CDR3 reads CASSLLQANTGELFF. For the CDR3, the DNA is TGTGCCAGCAGTTTATTACAGGCGAACACCGGGGAGCTGTTTTTT.

The chain couples TRBV28 to TRBJ2-1, with TRBD2 matching 12 bases. The CDR3 covers 15 residues. With V trimmed by 6 bases and J by 7 bases, 7 bases remained unmatched. CDR1 and CDR2 (germline): MDHEN, SYDVKM. The CDR3 nucleotides read TGTGCCAGCAGAGGTACTAGCGGGAGGTTTAATGAGCAGTTCTTC. Amino acids: CASRGTSGRFNEQFF.

This clone was counted only a few times. The same CDR3 also results from other DNA sequences found in this sample. The rearrangement uses TRBV5-1 and TRBJ1-1; 8 bases are shared with TRBD1. The germline gives CDR1 SGHRS, CDR2 YFSETQ. The CDR3 extends over 14 amino acids. V shed 2 bases, J shed 4 bases, and the junction held 4 bases outside the gene matches. The CDR3 sequence is CASSLGTGGTEAFF. In DNA, the CDR3 is TGCGCCAGCAGCTTAGGTACAGGGGGCACTGAAGCTTTCTTT.

The J gene is TRBJ2-3, the V gene TRBV5-1; TRBD1 aligns across 8 bases. The CDR3 extends over 16 amino acids. CDR1 and CDR2 from the germline V gene are SGHRS and YFSETQ. V dropped 0 bases and J dropped 5; count of bases not matched to a gene: 8. The CDR3 DNA reads as TGCGCCAGCAGCTTGGTCACGACAGGGGCGTTAGATACGCAGTATTTT. Translation gives CASSLVTTGALDTQYF.